The 27 T cell receptor beta chains in this list originate from one sample, sequenced in a study of cytomegalovirus exposure and HLA in healthy donors. Use of 60 Vbeta and 13 Jbeta primers characterized the PCR. Libraries were prepared by immunoSEQ multiplex PCR; TCRdb keeps only in-frame clonotypes and omits some of them. The data show 200,000 to 250,000 clones, roughly 80% seen once. The specimen sequenced was PBMCs. Receptors were obtained from a woman aged 40 to 50 in good health and CMV-seronegative.

The CDR3: CASSEGGVLAKNIQYF. Written as DNA, the CDR3 is TGTGCCAGCAGTGAAGGGGGGGTTCTAGCCAAAAACATTCAGTACTTC. This chain links TRBV2 with TRBJ2-4; D is possibly TRBD2 (6 bases). The CDR3 runs to 16 residues. Germline lookup yields CDR1 SNHLY and CDR2 FYNNEI. V was clipped by 1 base and J by 0 bases, with 10 bases between them.

V usage is TRBV27 and J usage is TRBJ2-5; TRBD2 agrees at 8 bases. The J call may be incorrect, as the DNA end agrees better with TRBJ2-7. Germline-derived CDR1 and CDR2 are MNHEY and SMNVEV (reference sequence). The CDR3 has 13 residues. CDR3 sequence: CASSSTSVYEQYF. The CDR3 nucleotides are TGTGCCAGCAGTTCGACTAGCGTCTACGAGCAGTACTTC.

V and J are TRBV27 and TRBJ1-1; no definite D call. CDR3 size: 13 residues. Germline V gives CDR1 MNHEY, CDR2 SMNVEV (reference sequence). V lost 8 bases to trimming and J lost 0 bases, with 10 bases between them. This CDR3 is CASRSGMNTEAFF. CDR3 bases: TGTGCCAGCCGGAGTGGCATGAACACTGAAGCTTTCTTT.

The rearrangement links TRBV28 to TRBJ1-2, with a weak D call TRBD1 (6 bases). Germline values: CDR1 MDHEN, CDR2 SYDVKM. The CDR3 runs 13 residues. V was shortened by 8 bases and J by 4 bases, with 14 bases between the two germline ends. CDR3: CASRSTGFYGYTF. CDR3 DNA: TGTGCCAGCCGTTCGACAGGTTTCTATGGCTACACCTTC.

The chain carries TRBV2 and TRBJ2-2, with 11 bases fitting TRBD2. V trimming: 6 bases; J trimming: 5 bases; junction bases outside the gene matches: 5. From germline, CDR1 is SNHLY and CDR2 FYNNEI. CDR3 length equals 15 residues. The CDR3 region is CASSRTSGRTGELFF. DNA for the CDR3: TGTGCCAGCAGCCGGACTAGCGGGCGGACCGGGGAGCTGTTTTTT.

CDR3 residues: CASSLESATAAETQYF. The CDR3 coding sequence is TGTGCCAGCAGCTTAGAATCGGCCACCGCGGCAGAGACCCAGTACTTC. The chain combines TRBV11-2 with TRBJ2-5; D not certain. The CDR3 is made up of 16 amino acids. V lost 0 bases and J 4 bases, leaving 15 bases between the germline ends. Germline CDR1 and CDR2: SGHAT and FQNNGV.

V gene TRBV28 combines with J gene TRBJ2-3; the D is unclear. The CDR3 length is 15 residues. Trimming stripped 2 bases from V and 1 base from J, with 10 bases between. Germline V gene data show CDR1 as MDHEN and CDR2 as SYDVKM. DNA for the CDR3: TGTGCCAGCAGTTTACGCCCGGGTGGCACAGATACGCAGTATTTT. Its protein product is CASSLRPGGTDTQYF.

The chain uses TRBV5-6 and TRBJ2-3; D perhaps matches TRBD1 (6 bases). Germline-derived CDR1 and CDR2 are SGHDT and YYEEEE. The CDR3 totals 15 residues. Trimming cost V 1 base and J 1 base, with 10 bases left between them. DNA for the CDR3: TGTGCCAGCAGCTTGAGTTGGGGGCGCACAGATACGCAGTATTTT. Its protein product is CASSLSWGRTDTQYF.

This chain uses TRBV2 with TRBJ2-7; 9 bases line up with TRBD1. This CDR3 region has 12 residues. CDR1 and CDR2 from the germline V gene are SNHLY and FYNNEI. V was clipped by 7 bases and J by 7 bases; unmatched bases: 5. The CDR3 here is CASTGQGPEQYF. CDR3 DNA sequence: TGTGCCAGCACCGGACAGGGGCCGGAGCAGTACTTC.

The chain uses TRBV19 and TRBJ1-1; D unclear. Trimming took 2 bases from V and 1 from J, leaving 5 bases between them. This CDR3 has 13 residues. Germline CDR1 is LNHDA and CDR2 is SQIVND (reference sequence). The CDR3 DNA sequence: TGTGCCAGTAGTATAAAGAGGAACACTGAAGCTTTCTTT. Protein product: CASSIKRNTEAFF. The full variable domain, completed using reference TRBV19 and TRBJ1-1, is DGGITQSPKYLFRKEGQNVTLSCEQNLNHDAMYWYRQDPGQGLRLIYYSQIVNDFQKGDIAEGYSVSREKKESFPLTVTSAQKNPTAFYLCASSIKRNTEAFFGQGTRLTVV.

The chain has TRBV4-1 and TRBJ2-6, with D perhaps TRBD1 (5 bases). V was cut by 5 bases and J by 4 bases, with 12 bases left in between. The CDR3 is 15 amino acids. The germline V gene has CDR1 MGHRA and CDR2 YSYEKL. CDR3 amino acids: CASSKIGVGANVLTF. CDR3 nucleotide sequence: TGCGCCAGCAGCAAAATAGGGGTCGGGGCCAACGTCCTGACTTTC.

V usage is TRBV5-1 and J usage is TRBJ2-2; 8 positions agree with TRBD1. This CDR3 has 15 residues. Trimming cost V 4 bases and J 8 bases; bases outside gene matches: 10. Per germline, CDR1 SGHRS and CDR2 YFSETQ. The CDR3, as DNA: TGCGCCAGCAGCATTGGACAGGGCTTTTTGGGGGAGCTGTTTTTT. Translation: CASSIGQGFLGELFF.

This chain uses TRBV5-5 with TRBJ2-5; 10 bases fit TRBD1. The germline V gene has CDR1 SGHKS and CDR2 YYEKEE (reference sequence). This CDR3 has 15 residues. Trimming removed 3 bases from V and 4 bases from J; junction bases left unmatched: 6. The CDR3 coding sequence is TGTGCCAGCAGCTGGCGGACAGGGGGGAGAGAGACCCAGTACTTC. As protein: CASSWRTGGRETQYF.

The chain is built from TRBV5-1 and TRBJ1-2; a possible D gene is TRBD1 (6 bases). V gave up 5 bases and J gave up 6 bases, with 17 bases separating them. Germline loops: CDR1 SGHRS, CDR2 YFSETQ. This CDR3 comprises 14 residues. The CDR3 region has the DNA TGCGCCAGCAGACTCGCAGCCGGGACACATGGCTACACCTTC. Encoded protein: CASRLAAGTHGYTF.

The rearrangement links TRBV2 to TRBJ1-4; 11 bases are a match to TRBD1. Germline V lookup: CDR1 SNHLY, CDR2 FYNNEI. The CDR3 is 14 amino acids. Trimming took 6 bases from V and 6 from J; bases not matched to a gene: 3. CDR3 nucleotide sequence: TGTGCCAGCAGCGCGGGACAGGGGGATGAAAAACTGTTTTTT. Its protein is CASSAGQGDEKLFF.

V and J are TRBV7-9 and TRBJ2-2, with D tentatively TRBD2 (6 bases). This CDR3 has 14 amino acids. Germline CDR1 and CDR2: SEHNR and FQNEAQ (reference sequence). V gave up 11 bases and J gave up 4 bases, with 17 bases separating them. This CDR3 is CAPGGSGGTGELFF. Written as DNA, the CDR3 is TGTGCCCCCGGGGGTAGTGGGGGCACCGGGGAGCTGTTTTTT.

This clone has just a few counts. The chain links TRBV5-1 to TRBJ2-7, with 9 bases identical to TRBD2. The CDR3 runs to 16 residues. J gave up 4 bases and V 4 bases, and 12 bases lay outside the gene matches. CDR1 SGHRS and CDR2 YFSETQ come from the germline V gene. The CDR3 sequence: CASSPGGGLASYEQYF. CDR3 sequence (DNA): TGCGCCAGCAGCCCCGGGGGGGGACTAGCTTCGTACGAGCAGTACTTC.

This chain uses TRBV9 with TRBJ2-2; D call uncertain. The CDR3 loop spans 14 amino acids. V was pared by 3 bases and J by 0 bases, with 6 bases between. Germline V lookup: CDR1 SGDLS, CDR2 YYNGEE. CDR3 coding DNA: TGTGCCAGCAGCGCGCAGTCGAACACCGGGGAGCTGTTTTTT. It codes for CASSAQSNTGELFF. Full variable domain (rest looked up from reference TRBV9 and TRBJ2-2): DSGVTQTPKHLITATGQRVTLRCSPRSGDLSVYWYQQSLDQGLQFLIQYYNGEERAKGNILERFSAQQFPDLHSELNLSSLELGDSALYFCASSAQSNTGELFFGEGSRLTVL.

V gene TRBV6-5 combines with J gene TRBJ1-2; 8 nucleotides line up with TRBD1. The germline V gene encodes CDR1 MNHEY and CDR2 SVGAGI. This CDR3 region has 16 residues. Trimming took 2 bases from V and 7 from J; bases not matched to a gene: 12. As DNA, the CDR3 is TGTGCCAGCAGTTACCGGGGGTCGACAGGGGTGCGTGGCTACACCTTC. Translating it yields CASSYRGSTGVRGYTF.

The chain combines TRBV7-8 with TRBJ2-1, with D unresolved. With 7 bases removed from V and 6 bases from J, the gap between germline ends came to 13 bases. The V gene's germline CDR1 is SGHVS and CDR2 FQNEAQ. There are 13 residues in the CDR3. This CDR3 reads CASTHSRSNEQFF. CDR3 bases: TGTGCCAGCACCCATTCTAGGTCCAATGAGCAGTTCTTC.

This chain links TRBV19 with TRBJ2-3; 11 nucleotides agree with TRBD2. Per germline, CDR1 LNHDA and CDR2 SQIVND (reference sequence). The ends lost 7 bases at V and 6 bases at J; junction bases unmatched: 9. CDR3 length: 15 amino acids. This CDR3 reads CASKGVAGGEDTQYF. CDR3 bases: TGTGCCAGTAAGGGAGTAGCGGGGGGGGAGGATACGCAGTATTTT.

V and J are TRBV6-5 and TRBJ2-5; 13 nucleotides agree with TRBD2. Judging by the DNA end, TRBJ2-7 fits better; the J call may be wrong. In germline, CDR1 is MNHEY, CDR2 SVGAGI. The CDR3 spans 15 residues. CDR3 in amino acids: CASSLTSGRTYEQYF. CDR3 sequence (DNA): TGTGCCAGCAGTCTGACTAGCGGGAGGACCTACGAGCAGTACTTC.

The V call is TRBV7-2, the J call TRBJ2-7, with D possibly matching TRBD2 (5 bases). V was pared by 1 base and J by 1 base, with 17 bases between. The CDR3 has 17 residues. The V gene's germline CDR1 is SGHTA and CDR2 FQGNSA. The CDR3 spells CASSLDPPGVLSYEQYF. The CDR3 nucleotides are TGTGCCAGCAGCTTAGACCCTCCCGGGGTACTTTCCTACGAGCAGTACTTC.

V usage is TRBV6-1 and J usage is TRBJ2-2; tentative D call: TRBD1 (5 bases). The V end was cut by 10 bases, the J end by 4 bases, with 19 bases between. The CDR3 spans 15 residues. CDR1 is MNHNS and CDR2 is SASEGT in the germline V gene. CDR3 sequence reads: CAISSGSLITGELFF. DNA of the CDR3: TGTGCCATCTCCTCAGGGTCTCTAATCACCGGGGAGCTGTTTTTT.

With regard to this clone: Other DNA sequences of this sample code for an identical CDR3. J is TRBJ2-7 and V is TRBV18; a possible D gene is TRBD1 (6 bases). The CDR3 totals 13 residues. V was clipped by 0 bases and J by 4 bases, with 7 bases between them. From germline, CDR1 is KGHSH and CDR2 LQKENI. The CDR3 DNA follows: TGTGCCAGCTCACCACCGGACAGATACGAGCAGTACTTC. The encoded protein is CASSPPDRYEQYF. Full variable domain (missing parts from reference TRBV18 and TRBJ2-7): NAGVMQNPRHLVRRRGQEARLRCSPMKGHSHVYWYRQLPEEGLKFMVYLQKENIIDESGMPKERFSAEFPKEGPSILRIQQVVRGDSAAYFCASSPPDRYEQYFGPGTRLTVT.

The chain joins TRBV11-3 to TRBJ2-1, with D unresolved. Trimming removed 3 bases from V and 4 bases from J, with 7 bases in between. CDR3 length: 13 amino acids. Germline V CDR1 and CDR2: SGHNT, YENEEA. CDR3: CASSFSLYNEQFF. CDR3 nucleotides: TGTGCCAGCAGCTTTTCTCTTTACAATGAGCAGTTCTTC.

The sample holds a few counts of this clone. This CDR3 reads CASSFGDTIYF. The CDR3 DNA reads as TGTGCCAGCAGTTTCGGAGACACCATATATTTT. The chain has TRBV6-5 and TRBJ1-3; the D is unclear. Germline CDR1 is MNHEY and CDR2 is SVGAGI. V was trimmed by 4 bases and J by 8 bases, leaving 6 bases between them. CDR3 length: 11 amino acids.